This T cell receptor beta chain was found in a study of vaccination and CD4 T cells after COVID-19. Study information: Each participant underwent a two-dose regimen of either the BNT162b2 or the mRNA-1273 vaccine.

As regards this clonotype: As yet, its antigen is unknown.

The CDR3 runs to 13 residues. Per germline, CDR1 SEHNR and CDR2 FQNEAQ (reference sequence). The trim removed 5 bases at V and 5 bases at J, leaving 6 bases unmatched. The Oncomine TCR Beta short-read assay generated sequence data from the DNA of cultured CD4+ T cells. One entry per CDR3 protein, called by TCRdb with MiXCR from the PCR reads. The table includes roughly 14,000 distinct CDR3 sequences, under 60% detected once. As to treatment: approximately 9-day PBMC culture with coronavirus spike peptide pools or control peptides (ViraFEST assay). The clonotype comes from a human donor with COVID-19. Sample: cultured CD4+ T cells from blood, taken after SARS-CoV-2 vaccination. The chain has TRBV7-9 and TRBJ2-7, with 7 bases identical to TRBD2. This CDR3 reads CASSPKGRDEQYF. In DNA, the CDR3 is TGTGCCAGCAGCCCCAAGGGGAGGGACGAGCAGTACTTC. The whole variable domain, remainder taken from reference TRBV7-9 and TRBJ2-7, is DTGVSQNPRHKITKRGQNVTFRCDPISEHNRLYWYRQTLGQGPEFLTYFQNEAQLEKSRLLSDRFSAERPKGSFSTLEIQRTEQGDSAMYLCASSPKGRDEQYFGPGTRLTVT.